Shown below are 23 T cell receptor beta chains from a single sample sequenced in a study of blood T cell repertoires in COVID-19. Using immunoSEQ multiplex PCR, the repertoire was profiled, and TCRdb retains in-frame clones only, with some absent. In the table there are 180,000 or so clones, about nine tenths of which are singletons. The specimen was peripheral blood. The receptor source for this set is a man aged 40-55 years with acute or convalescent COVID-19.

The chain is built from TRBV27 and TRBJ2-1, with D possibly being TRBD2 (5 bases). CDR3 size: 12 residues. In germline, CDR1 is MNHEY, CDR2 SMNVEV (reference sequence). Trimming cost V 5 bases and J 10 bases, with 12 bases left between them. DNA for the CDR3: TGTGCCAGCAGTCAAACTAGTGACGAGCAGTTCTTC. It codes for CASSQTSDEQFF.

The V and J genes are TRBV18 and TRBJ1-2; tentative D call: TRBD1 (5 bases). The CDR3 extends over 15 amino acids. Germline V gene sequence: CDR1 KGHSH, CDR2 LQKENI. V was pared by 6 bases and J by 5 bases, with 19 bases between. The DNA for the CDR3 is TGTGCCAGCTCCCAAGGGATGGCCAGGGTTTATGGCTACACCTTC. It specifies CASSQGMARVYGYTF.

The chain recombines TRBV30 with TRBJ1-2, with TRBD1 identical over 7 bases. V trimming: 2 bases; J trimming: 0 bases; junction bases outside the gene matches: 3. The CDR3 runs to 14 residues. The germline CDR1 and CDR2 sequences are GTSNPN and SVGIG (reference sequence). The CDR3 protein is CAWSRDRPNYGYTF. The CDR3 DNA reads as TGTGCCTGGAGTCGGGACAGACCTAACTATGGCTACACCTTC.

For this clone: This specimen includes other DNA sequences encoding the same CDR3. The J gene is TRBJ1-5, the V gene TRBV10-3, with D possibly matching TRBD1 (5 bases). The CDR3 runs 14 residues. V lost 0 bases, J lost 2 bases, and 5 bases lay in between. Germline loops: CDR1 ENHRY, CDR2 SYGVKD. CDR3 region: CAISESGGNQPQHF. In DNA, the CDR3 is TGTGCCATCAGTGAGTCAGGGGGCAATCAGCCCCAGCATTTT.

This chain links TRBV27 with TRBJ2-7; TRBD1 might be the D (6 bases). This CDR3 has 14 amino acids. CDR1 MNHEY and CDR2 SMNVEV come from the germline V gene (reference sequence). Trimming stripped 2 bases from V and 4 bases from J, with 12 bases between. The CDR3 spells CASSLQGLEYEQYF. CDR3 nucleotides: TGTGCCAGCAGTTTACAGGGGCTAGAATACGAGCAGTACTTC.

The chain uses TRBV5-4 and TRBJ2-2, with 11 bases identical to TRBD2. CDR1 is SGHNT, CDR2 YYREEE, per germline (reference sequence). The V segment lost 3 bases and the J segment 5 bases; nucleotides outside the gene matches: 9. The CDR3 is 17 amino acids. CDR3: CASSYLAGGVGTGELFF. The CDR3 bases are TGTGCCAGCAGCTACCTAGCGGGGGGTGTAGGGACCGGGGAGCTGTTTTTT. Complete variable domain (other parts from reference TRBV5-4 and TRBJ2-2): ETGVTQSPTHLIKTRGQQVTLRCSSQSGHNTVSWYQQALGQGPQFIFQYYREEENGRGNFPPRFSGLQFPNYSSELNVNALELDDSALYLCASSYLAGGVGTGELFFGEGSRLTVL.

The chain links TRBV11-2 to TRBJ1-6; no clear D gene. V was trimmed by 0 bases and J by 6 bases, leaving 9 bases between them. Per the germline V gene, CDR1 is SGHAT and CDR2 is FQNNGV. The CDR3 is 15 residues long. The CDR3 nucleotides are TGTGCCAGCAGCTTAGATCCCTATTTTAATTCACCCCTCCACTTT. This codes for CASSLDPYFNSPLHF. Drawing the rest from reference TRBV11-2 and TRBJ1-6, the complete variable domain is EAGVAQSPRYKIIEKRQSVAFWCNPISGHATLYWYQQILGQGPKLLIQFQNNGVVDDSQLPKDRFSAERLKGVDSTLKIQPAKLEDSAVYLCASSLDPYFNSPLHFGNGTRLTVT.

The chain has TRBV3-1 (or the pseudogene TRBV3-2) and TRBJ2-3; D gene uncertain. Germline-derived CDR1 and CDR2 are LGHDT and YNNKEL (reference sequence). V lost 3 bases and J lost 4, with 8 bases in between. The CDR3 has 13 residues. CDR3 residues: CASSQGSPDTQYF. The CDR3 nucleotides are TGTGCCAGCAGCCAGGGTAGCCCAGATACGCAGTATTTT.

Comment on this clone: An end of the junction differs from the germline gene, which may be a read error. The gene calls are TRBV7-6 and TRBJ1-1; a weak D match, TRBD1 (5 bases). The CDR3 covers 16 residues. Germline V gene lookup returns CDR1 SGHVS and CDR2 FNYEAQ. CDR3 coding DNA: TGTGCCAGCAGCTTTAACAGACTAGGGGAGAACCCTGAAGCTTTCTTT. Its protein product is CASSFNRLGENPEAFF.

The chain uses TRBV19 and TRBJ1-2; D is unresolved. The CDR3 has 15 amino acids. Trimming took off 2 bases at V and 4 bases at J, with 14 bases between the two ends. Germline values: CDR1 LNHDA, CDR2 SQIVND (reference sequence). CDR3 region: CASSIPPWEGYGYTF. DNA of the CDR3: TGTGCCAGTAGTATACCGCCCTGGGAGGGCTATGGCTACACCTTC.

The chain has TRBV6-5 and TRBJ1-5, with a possible D match to TRBD1 (5 bases). The CDR3 spans 13 residues. The germline CDR1 and CDR2 sequences are MNHEY and SVGAGI. Trimming removed 6 bases from V and 5 bases from J, with 11 bases in between. The CDR3 loop reads CASRPQVDQPQHF. CDR3 coding DNA: TGTGCCAGCAGACCACAGGTAGATCAGCCCCAGCATTTT.

The V gene is TRBV5-5, the J gene TRBJ2-4, with D unclear. From germline, CDR1 is SGHKS and CDR2 YYEKEE (reference sequence). Trimming left V 0 bases short and J 8 bases short, with 12 bases between. CDR3 length: 14 residues. This chain's CDR3 is CASSLGSAIYIQYF. CDR3 sequence (DNA): TGTGCCAGCAGCTTGGGATCAGCGATATACATTCAGTACTTC.

This chain uses TRBV7-9 with TRBJ2-3, with 11 bases matching TRBD2. J gave up 2 bases and V 5 bases, and 9 bases lay outside the gene matches. This CDR3 is built from 17 residues. The germline V gene encodes CDR1 SEHNR and CDR2 FQNEAQ (reference sequence). The CDR3 DNA follows: TGTGCCAGCAGCGTGACTAGACTAGCGGGGCTCACAGATACGCAGTATTTT. It is translated as CASSVTRLAGLTDTQYF.

The V call is TRBV5-4, the J call TRBJ1-1; D not resolved. V dropped 5 bases and J dropped 2 bases, with 10 bases sitting between them. The germline V gene has CDR1 SGHNT and CDR2 YYREEE (reference sequence). CDR3 length: 13 amino acids. Here the CDR3 reads CASSQVINTEAFF. The CDR3 nucleotides are TGTGCCAGCAGTCAGGTGATAAACACTGAAGCTTTCTTT.

V usage is TRBV29-1 and J usage is TRBJ1-5; 9 nucleotides align to TRBD1. V shed 4 bases and J 5 bases; nucleotides not matched to a gene: 6. The CDR3 sequence is 14 residues long. The germline V gene has CDR1 SQVTM and CDR2 ANQGSEA. The CDR3 DNA sequence: TGCAGCGTTGGGGGGACAGGGAGTGATCAGCCCCAGCATTTT. Residues: CSVGGTGSDQPQHF.

This chain uses TRBV11-3 with TRBJ2-2; TRBD1 aligns across 9 bases. The length of the CDR3 is 15 residues. V gave up 3 bases and J gave up 1 base; unmatched junction bases: 0. Germline CDR1 is SGHNT and CDR2 is YENEEA. The CDR3 reads CASSLGQGNTGELFF. The CDR3 DNA sequence: TGTGCCAGCAGCTTGGGACAGGGGAACACCGGGGAGCTGTTTTTT.

The chain recombines TRBV30 with TRBJ2-7; weak D call: TRBD1 (6 bases). The CDR3 contains 13 residues. Trimming stripped 3 bases from V and 0 bases from J, with 9 bases between. The germline CDR1 and CDR2 sequences are GTSNPN and SVGIG (reference sequence). CDR3 protein: CAWSRGSSYEQYF. CDR3 sequence (DNA): TGTGCCTGGAGCAGGGGTAGCTCCTACGAGCAGTACTTC.

This clone was observed a single time. The chain carries TRBV7-3 and TRBJ2-3; possible D gene TRBD1, 6 bases. CDR1 and CDR2 (germline): SGHTA, FQGTGA. Trimming stripped 3 bases from V and 1 base from J, with 8 bases between. The CDR3 runs 14 residues. The CDR3 is CASSLYRGTDTQYF. CDR3 nucleotides: TGTGCCAGCAGCTTGTACAGGGGCACAGATACGCAGTATTTT.

The chain recombines TRBV28 with TRBJ1-2; D ambiguous. The V end lost 4 bases, the J end lost 2 bases, and 20 bases lay between the germline ends. The CDR3 covers 17 residues. CDR1 is MDHEN and CDR2 is SYDVKM in the germline V gene. CDR3 region: CASSSPAGGQANYGYTF. The CDR3, as DNA: TGTGCCAGCAGTTCCCCCGCAGGAGGGCAGGCAAACTATGGCTACACCTTC.

The chain couples TRBV7-9 to TRBJ1-3; 8 nucleotides agree with TRBD1. The CDR3 totals 15 residues. Trimming removed 5 bases from V and 6 bases from J; junction bases left unmatched: 9. Per germline, CDR1 SEHNR and CDR2 FQNEAQ (reference sequence). CDR3 protein: CASSKPRQGINTIYF. As DNA, the CDR3 is TGTGCCAGCAGCAAACCTCGACAGGGGATAAACACCATATATTTT.

The chain carries TRBV10-3 and TRBJ2-3; D call uncertain. V gave up 3 bases and J gave up 5 bases, with 3 bases separating them. This CDR3 has 11 residues. Germline-derived CDR1 and CDR2 are ENHRY and SYGVKD. The CDR3 region has the DNA TGTGCCATCAGTGACTTAGATACGCAGTATTTT. Its translation is CAISDLDTQYF.

V gene TRBV5-3 combines with J gene TRBJ1-2; possibly TRBD1 for D (5 bases). TRBV5-3 has ORF status, its function being uncertain. Trimming removed 2 bases from V and 6 bases from J, with 14 bases in between. The CDR3 runs to 14 residues. The CDR3 region is CARSFRGTLDGYTF. For the CDR3, the DNA is TGTGCCAGAAGCTTCCGGGGGACGCTTGATGGCTACACCTTC.

The chain links TRBV5-1 to TRBJ2-7; 7 bases map to TRBD1. Germline V gene sequence: CDR1 SGHRS, CDR2 YFSETQ. V shed 3 bases and J 4 bases; nucleotides not matched to a gene: 7. The CDR3 runs 14 residues. The CDR3 nucleotides are TGCGCCAGCAGCTCTCTGACAGGGCGTTACGAGCAGTACTTC. It encodes CASSSLTGRYEQYF.